Listed below are T cell receptor beta chains from one sample, sequenced in a study of T-cell reconstitution after alpha-beta-depleted transplantation in children. TCRdb re-derived calls from the PCR reads in MiXCR, one entry per CDR3 protein. The sample contains over 450,000 distinct CDR3 sequences, 10% to 13% of which appear only once. The material was PBMCs, obtained before TCRalphabeta/CD19-depleted stem cell transplant. Every receptor here comes from a child younger than 10 with inherited bone marrow failure, due to receive a stem cell transplant. CDR3s include the opening cysteine and the closing phenylalanine or tryptophan. A D gene is named only where the DNA matches it firmly. Clone size is shown for a subset of rows, as once, few, many or a class of expanded clone.

D,size,V,J,CDR3,DNA
.,many,TRBV24-1,TRBJ1-6,CATSDFPHGTSDRYNSPLHF,TGTGCCACCAGTGATTTCCCCCACGGGACATCTGACCGCTATAATTCACCCCTCCACTTT
TRBD1,few,TRBV20-1,TRBJ2-7,CSATPVQGPYEQYF,TGCAGTGCTACCCCAGTACAGGGGCCCTACGAGCAGTACTTC
TRBD1,.,TRBV20-1,TRBJ1-2,CSAKQGSNYGYTF,TGCAGTGCTAAACAGGGGTCTAACTATGGCTACACCTTC
.,many,TRBV6-2/TRBV6-3,TRBJ1-2,CASSRQRNYGYTF,TGTGCCAGCAGTAGACAGAGAAACTATGGCTACACCTTC
.,.,TRBV7-2,TRBJ2-1,CASSPMTSTYEQFF,TGTGCCAGCAGCCCGATGACTAGTACCTATGAGCAGTTCTTC
TRBD2,few,TRBV5-1,TRBJ2-1,CASRVRLADEQFF,TGCGCCAGCAGGGTCAGACTAGCCGATGAGCAGTTCTTC
.,many,TRBV5-5,TRBJ2-7,CASSFAYEQYF,TGTGCCAGCAGCTTCGCCTACGAGCAGTACTTC
.,many,TRBV29-1,TRBJ1-2,CSAPGPGGGYTF,TGCAGCGCCCCTGGGCCGGGGGGCGGCTACACCTTC
.,many,TRBV3-1,TRBJ2-1,CASSQVGVVRIDGQFF,TGTGCCAGCAGCCAAGTCGGAGTCGTCCGGATTGATGGGCAGTTCTTC
.,many,TRBV20-1,TRBJ1-5,CSAQSSNQPQHF,TGCAGTGCTCAATCAAGCAATCAGCCCCAGCATTTT
.,few,TRBV5-4,TRBJ2-7,CASSLAGSLYEQYF,TGTGCCAGCAGCTTGGCCGGGAGCCTTTACGAGCAGTACTTC
.,many,TRBV14,TRBJ1-1,CASSQDQVNTEAFF,TGTGCCAGCAGCCAAGATCAAGTGAACACTGAAGCTTTCTTT
TRBD1,.,TRBV19,TRBJ2-3,CASLRGSTDTQYF,TGTGCCAGCCTCAGGGGGAGCACAGATACGCAGTATTTT
TRBD2,many,TRBV7-8,TRBJ2-1,CASKLLSGRWDEQFF,TGTGCCAGCAAACTACTTAGCGGGAGGTGGGATGAGCAGTTCTTC
TRBD1,many,TRBV12-3/TRBV12-4,TRBJ2-1,CASSFGQDNEQFF,TGTGCCAGCAGTTTCGGACAGGACAATGAGCAGTTCTTC
.,many,TRBV5-1,TRBJ2-1,CASSLKALNEQFF,TGCGCCAGCAGCCTAAAGGCCCTTAATGAGCAGTTCTTC
.,few,TRBV5-1,TRBJ2-5,CASSSSAGVETQYF,TGCGCCAGCAGTTCTAGCGCGGGCGTGGAGACCCAGTACTTC
.,many,TRBV4-2,TRBJ2-3,CASSQGQGIRTDTQYF,TGTGCCAGCAGCCAAGGGCAGGGAATTCGCACAGATACGCAGTATTTT
.,many,TRBV7-2,TRBJ2-5,CASSLVGPAVQETQYF,TGTGCCAGCAGCTTAGTGGGTCCAGCAGTGCAAGAGACCCAGTACTTC
TRBD1,many,TRBV5-6,TRBJ1-1,CASSIIDRDRITEAFF,TGTGCCAGCAGCATAATTGACCGGGACAGGATCACTGAAGCTTTCTTT
TRBD2,few,TRBV27,TRBJ2-7,CASSKVHLAGVYEQYF,TGTGCCAGCAGTAAGGTCCACCTAGCGGGAGTCTACGAGCAGTACTTC
TRBD1,many,TRBV7-2,TRBJ1-1,CASSSGQGVPEAFF,TGTGCCAGCAGCTCAGGACAGGGGGTTCCTGAAGCTTTCTTT
TRBD1,.,TRBV13,TRBJ2-1,CASSFPGQGGGEQFF,TGTGCCAGCAGCTTCCCGGGACAGGGTGGCGGTGAGCAGTTCTTC